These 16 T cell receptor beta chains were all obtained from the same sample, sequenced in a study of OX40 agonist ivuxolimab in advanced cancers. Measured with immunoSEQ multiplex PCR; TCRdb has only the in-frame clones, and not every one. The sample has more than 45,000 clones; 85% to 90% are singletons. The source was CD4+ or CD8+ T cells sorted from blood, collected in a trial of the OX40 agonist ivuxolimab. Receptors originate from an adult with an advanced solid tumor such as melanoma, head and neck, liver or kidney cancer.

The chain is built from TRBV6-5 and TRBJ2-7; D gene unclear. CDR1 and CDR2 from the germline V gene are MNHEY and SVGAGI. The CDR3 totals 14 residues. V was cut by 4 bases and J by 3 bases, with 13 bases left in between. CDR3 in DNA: TGTGCCAGCAGTTCCGTCCTGGAGAGCTACGAGCAGTACTTC. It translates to CASSSVLESYEQYF.

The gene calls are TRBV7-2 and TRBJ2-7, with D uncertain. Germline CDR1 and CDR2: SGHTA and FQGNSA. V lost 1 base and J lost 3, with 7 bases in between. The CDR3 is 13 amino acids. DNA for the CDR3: TGTGCCAGCAGCTTAGAGGGCCGCTACGAGCAGTACTTC. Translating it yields CASSLEGRYEQYF.

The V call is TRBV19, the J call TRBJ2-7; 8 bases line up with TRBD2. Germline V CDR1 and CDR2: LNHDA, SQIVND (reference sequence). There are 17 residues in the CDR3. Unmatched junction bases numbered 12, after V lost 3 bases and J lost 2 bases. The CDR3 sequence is CASSMSASGPTTYEQYF. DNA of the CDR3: TGTGCCAGTAGTATGAGCGCTAGCGGGCCTACTACCTACGAGCAGTACTTC.

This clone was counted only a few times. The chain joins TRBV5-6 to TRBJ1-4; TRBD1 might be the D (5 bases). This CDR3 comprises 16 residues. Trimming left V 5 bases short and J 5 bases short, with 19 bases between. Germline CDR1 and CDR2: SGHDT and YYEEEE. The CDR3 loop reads CASRGSRAQGNEKLFF. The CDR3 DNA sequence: TGTGCCAGCAGAGGGAGCAGGGCCCAGGGAAATGAAAAACTGTTTTTT.

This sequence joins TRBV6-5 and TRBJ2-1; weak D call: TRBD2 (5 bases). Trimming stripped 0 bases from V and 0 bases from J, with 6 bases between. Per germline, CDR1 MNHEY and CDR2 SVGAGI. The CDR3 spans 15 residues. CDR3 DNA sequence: TGTGCCAGCAGTTACTCTAGCGTCTCCTACAATGAGCAGTTCTTC. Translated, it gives CASSYSSVSYNEQFF.

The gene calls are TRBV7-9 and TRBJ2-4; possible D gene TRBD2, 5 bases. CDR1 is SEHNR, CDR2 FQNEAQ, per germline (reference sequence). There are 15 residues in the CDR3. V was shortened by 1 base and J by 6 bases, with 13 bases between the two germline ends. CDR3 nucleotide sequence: TGTGCCAGCAGCTTAGTGCCTAGCCACCCAAACATTCAGTACTTC. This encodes CASSLVPSHPNIQYF.

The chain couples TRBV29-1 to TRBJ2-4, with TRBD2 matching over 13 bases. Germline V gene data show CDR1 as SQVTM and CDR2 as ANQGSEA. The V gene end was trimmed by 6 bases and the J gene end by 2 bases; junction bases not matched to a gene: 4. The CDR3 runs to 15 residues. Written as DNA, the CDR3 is TGCAGCGTCGGACTAGCGGGAGTAACCAAAAACATTCAGTACTTC. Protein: CSVGLAGVTKNIQYF.

CDR3 DNA: TGTGCCAGCAGCTACAGAGGCACAGATACGCAGTATTTT. Residues: CASSYRGTDTQYF. The chain is built from TRBV11-3 and TRBJ2-3; D gene ambiguous. This CDR3 has 13 amino acids. Trimming shortened V by 4 bases and J by 1 base, and 6 bases separated the two germline ends. Germline values: CDR1 SGHNT, CDR2 YENEEA.

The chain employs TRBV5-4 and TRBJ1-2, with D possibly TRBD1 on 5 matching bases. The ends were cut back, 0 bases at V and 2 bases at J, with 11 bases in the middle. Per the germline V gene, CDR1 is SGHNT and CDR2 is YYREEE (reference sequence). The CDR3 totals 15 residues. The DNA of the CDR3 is TGTGCCAGCAGCTTGGCCCGACAGTCGAACTATGGCTACACCTTC. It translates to CASSLARQSNYGYTF.

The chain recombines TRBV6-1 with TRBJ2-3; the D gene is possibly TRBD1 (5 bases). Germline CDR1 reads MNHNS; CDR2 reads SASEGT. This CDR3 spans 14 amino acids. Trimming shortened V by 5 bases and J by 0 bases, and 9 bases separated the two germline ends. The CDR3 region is CASSKDTSTDTQYF. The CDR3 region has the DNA TGTGCCAGCAGTAAGGACACGAGCACAGATACGCAGTATTTT.

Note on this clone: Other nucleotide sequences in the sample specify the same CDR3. The CDR3 coding sequence is TGTGCCAGCAGTGCTGACAGTTATGGCTACACCTTC. Translated, it gives CASSADSYGYTF. The V call is TRBV6-1, the J call TRBJ1-2; possible D gene TRBD1, 5 bases. The V gene's germline CDR1 is MNHNS and CDR2 SASEGT. The CDR3 length is 12 residues. Trimming shortened V by 4 bases and J by 5 bases, and 8 bases separated the two germline ends.

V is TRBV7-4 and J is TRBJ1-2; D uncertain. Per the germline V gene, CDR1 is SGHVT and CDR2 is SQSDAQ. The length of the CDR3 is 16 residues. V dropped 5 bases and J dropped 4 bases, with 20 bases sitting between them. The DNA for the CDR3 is TGTGCCAGCAGCAGGCCCCCTTCAGGAAAGACCTATGGCTACACCTTC. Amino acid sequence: CASSRPPSGKTYGYTF.

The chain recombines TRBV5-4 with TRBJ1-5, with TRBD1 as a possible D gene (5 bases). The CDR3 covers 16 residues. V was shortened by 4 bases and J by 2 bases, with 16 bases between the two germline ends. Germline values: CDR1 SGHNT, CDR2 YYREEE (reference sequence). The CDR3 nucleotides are TGTGCCAGCAGCCCGGGGGTGGGGAACGGCAATCAGCCCCAGCATTTT. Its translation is CASSPGVGNGNQPQHF.

The CDR3 is CASSGTSGITDTQYF. CDR3 nucleotides: TGTGCCAGCAGTGGGACTAGCGGGATAACAGATACGCAGTATTTT. The gene calls are TRBV2 and TRBJ2-3; TRBD2 aligns across 12 bases. The CDR3 has 15 residues. V gave up 4 bases and J gave up 3 bases; unmatched junction bases: 2. Germline V lookup: CDR1 SNHLY, CDR2 FYNNEI.

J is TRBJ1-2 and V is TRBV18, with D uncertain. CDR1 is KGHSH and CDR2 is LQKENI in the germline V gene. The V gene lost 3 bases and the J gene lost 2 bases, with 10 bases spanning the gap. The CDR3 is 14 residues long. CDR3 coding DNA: TGTGCCAGCTCACCTTGGACGGAGAACTATGGCTACACCTTC. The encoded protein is CASSPWTENYGYTF.

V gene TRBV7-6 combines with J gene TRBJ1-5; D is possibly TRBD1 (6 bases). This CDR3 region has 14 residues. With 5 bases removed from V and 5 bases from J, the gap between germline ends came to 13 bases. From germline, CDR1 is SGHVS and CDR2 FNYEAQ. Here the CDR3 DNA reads TGTGCCAGCAGCCCGAACGAGGGGGATCAGCCCCAGCATTTT. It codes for CASSPNEGDQPQHF. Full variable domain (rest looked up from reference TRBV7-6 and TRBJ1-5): GAGVSQSPRYKVTKRGQDVALRCDPISGHVSLYWYRQALGQGPEFLTYFNYEAQQDKSGLPNDRFSAERPEGSISTLTIQRTEQRDSAMYRCASSPNEGDQPQHFGDGTRLSIL.